The clone carrying this T cell receptor beta chain was observed a single time. No antigen is known for it. The libraries were made with immunoSEQ version 4 in survey mode. Sequencing was performed with immunoSEQ multiplex PCR; in TCRdb, only in-frame clones are kept and a portion is missing. The repertoire consists of 35,000 to 55,000 clones, with approximately 90% occurring once and the leading ten covering less than 2%. The sample comes from a study of persistence of HIV-infected CD4 T cells. Study-wide background: A median of 8 years of suppressive ART preceded sampling. Up to about 200 mL blood was drawn at multiple time points; a couple of donors had single-time leukapheresis. General observations from the study: Degenerate expanded CDR3beta sequences were enriched among CMV- and Gag-responding cells.

The CDR3 is 13 amino acids. Trimming stripped 7 bases from V and 4 bases from J, with 13 bases between. This nonspecific control used anti-CD3/anti-CD28 bead stimulation of CD4+ T cells. CD4+ T cells upregulating both CD40 ligand and CD69 were sorted as responding cells. Plasma HIV-1 RNA stayed below 50 copies/mL for at least 4 years. The TCR comes from an adult man with HIV who was CMV-seropositive. The source material was CD4+ T cells sorted from PBMCs after roughly 18-hour stimulation, sampled from a patient who received antiretroviral therapy. The chain joins TRBV12-3 or TRBV12-4 to TRBJ1-2; tentative D call: TRBD1 (6 bases). The CDR3, as DNA: TGTGCCAGCAATAAACAGGGACTCTATGGCTACACCTTC. It yields the protein CASNKQGLYGYTF.